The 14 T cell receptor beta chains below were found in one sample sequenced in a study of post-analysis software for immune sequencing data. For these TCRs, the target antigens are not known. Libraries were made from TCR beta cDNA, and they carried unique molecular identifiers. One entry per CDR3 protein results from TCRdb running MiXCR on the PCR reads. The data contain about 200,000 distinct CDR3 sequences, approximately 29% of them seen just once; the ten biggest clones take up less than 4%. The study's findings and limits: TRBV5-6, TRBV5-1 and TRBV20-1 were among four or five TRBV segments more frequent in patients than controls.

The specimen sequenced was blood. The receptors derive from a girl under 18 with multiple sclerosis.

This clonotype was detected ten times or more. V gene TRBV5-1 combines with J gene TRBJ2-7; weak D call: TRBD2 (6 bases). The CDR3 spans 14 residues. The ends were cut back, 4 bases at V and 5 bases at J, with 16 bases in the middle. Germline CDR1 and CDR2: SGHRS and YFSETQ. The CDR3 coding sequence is TGCGCCAGCAGCGTGGTGGGACTCAAAGACGAGCAGTACTTC. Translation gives CASSVVGLKDEQYF.

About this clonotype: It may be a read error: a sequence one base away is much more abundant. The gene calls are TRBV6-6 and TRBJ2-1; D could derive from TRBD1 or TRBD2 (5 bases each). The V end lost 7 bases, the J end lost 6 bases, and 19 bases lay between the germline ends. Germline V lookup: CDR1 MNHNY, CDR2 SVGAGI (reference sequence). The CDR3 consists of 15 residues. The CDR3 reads CASTPTGRDGNEQFF. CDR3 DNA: TGTGCCAGCACGCCGACGGGCCGGGACGGCAATGAGCAGTTCTTC.

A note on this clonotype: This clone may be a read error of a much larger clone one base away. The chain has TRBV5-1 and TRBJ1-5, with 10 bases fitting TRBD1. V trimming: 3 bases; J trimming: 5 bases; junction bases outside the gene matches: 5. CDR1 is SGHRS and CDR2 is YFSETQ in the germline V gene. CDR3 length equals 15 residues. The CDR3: CASSWTGGRDQPQHF. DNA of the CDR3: TGCGCCAGCAGCTGGACAGGGGGTAGGGATCAGCCCCAGCATTTT.

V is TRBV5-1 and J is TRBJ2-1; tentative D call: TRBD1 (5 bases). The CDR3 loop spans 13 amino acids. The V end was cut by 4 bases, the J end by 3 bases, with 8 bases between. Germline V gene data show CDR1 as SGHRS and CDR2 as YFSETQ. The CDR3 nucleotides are TGCGCCAGCAGCAATACAGGCTACAATGAGCAGTTCTTC. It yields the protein CASSNTGYNEQFF.

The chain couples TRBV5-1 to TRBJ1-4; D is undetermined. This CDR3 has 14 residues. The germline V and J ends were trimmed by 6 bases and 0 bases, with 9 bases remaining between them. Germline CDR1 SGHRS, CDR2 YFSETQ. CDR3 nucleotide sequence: TGCGCCAGCACCGGAGGATCAACTAATGAAAAACTGTTTTTT. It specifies CASTGGSTNEKLFF.

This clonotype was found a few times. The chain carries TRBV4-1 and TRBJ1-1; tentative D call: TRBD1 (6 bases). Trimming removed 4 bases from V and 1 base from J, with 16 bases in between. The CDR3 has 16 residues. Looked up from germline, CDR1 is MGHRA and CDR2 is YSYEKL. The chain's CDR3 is CASSLTGRGTNTEAFF. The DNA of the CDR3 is TGCGCCAGCAGCCTTACGGGGAGGGGGACGAACACTGAAGCTTTCTTT.

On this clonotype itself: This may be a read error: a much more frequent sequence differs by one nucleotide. In nucleotides, the CDR3 is TGTGCCAGCAGCGTAGAAGGACCTCACCGAGATACGCAGTATTTT. It is translated as CASSVEGPHRDTQYF. This chain joins TRBV9 and TRBJ2-3; D gene ambiguous. CDR3 length equals 15 residues. Trimming cost V 0 bases and J 5 bases, with 13 bases left between them. Germline V gene sequence: CDR1 SGDLS, CDR2 YYNGEE.

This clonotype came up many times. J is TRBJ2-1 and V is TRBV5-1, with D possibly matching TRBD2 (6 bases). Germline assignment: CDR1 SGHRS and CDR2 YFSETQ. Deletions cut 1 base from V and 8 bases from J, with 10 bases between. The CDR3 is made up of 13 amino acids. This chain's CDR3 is CASSLSGGDEQFF. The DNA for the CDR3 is TGCGCCAGCAGCTTGAGCGGCGGGGATGAGCAGTTCTTC.

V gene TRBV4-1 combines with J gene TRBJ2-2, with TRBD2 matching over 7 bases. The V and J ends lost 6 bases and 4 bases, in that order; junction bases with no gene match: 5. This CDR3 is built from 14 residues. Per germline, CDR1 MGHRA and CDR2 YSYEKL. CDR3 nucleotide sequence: TGCGCCAGCAGTGGTCCGGGAGGCACCGGGGAGCTGTTTTTT. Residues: CASSGPGGTGELFF.

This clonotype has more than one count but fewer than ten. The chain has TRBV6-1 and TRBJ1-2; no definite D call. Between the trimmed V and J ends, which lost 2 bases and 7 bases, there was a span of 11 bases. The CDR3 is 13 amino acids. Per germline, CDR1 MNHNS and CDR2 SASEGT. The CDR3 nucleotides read TGTGCCAGCAGTGAAAGGGAGATGCTTGGCTACACCTTC. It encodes CASSEREMLGYTF.

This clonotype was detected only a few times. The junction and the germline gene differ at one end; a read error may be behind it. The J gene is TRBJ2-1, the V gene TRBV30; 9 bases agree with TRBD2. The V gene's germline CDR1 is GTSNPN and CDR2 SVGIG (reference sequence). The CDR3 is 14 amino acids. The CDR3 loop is CVWSGGGALNEQFF. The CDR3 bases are TGTGTCTGGAGTGGCGGGGGGGCTCTCAATGAGCAGTTCTTC.

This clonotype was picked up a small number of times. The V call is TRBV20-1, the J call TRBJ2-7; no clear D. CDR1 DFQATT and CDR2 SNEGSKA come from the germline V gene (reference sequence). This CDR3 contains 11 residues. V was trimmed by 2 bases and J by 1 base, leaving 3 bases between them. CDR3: CSARRSYEQYF. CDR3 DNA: TGCAGTGCTAGACGGTCCTACGAGCAGTACTTC.

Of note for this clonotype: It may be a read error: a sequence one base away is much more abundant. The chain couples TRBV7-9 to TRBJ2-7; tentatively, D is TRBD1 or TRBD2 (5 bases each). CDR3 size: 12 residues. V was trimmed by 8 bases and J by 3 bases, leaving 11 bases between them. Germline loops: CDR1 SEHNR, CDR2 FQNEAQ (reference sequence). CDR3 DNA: TGTGCCAGCGGGGACGGGGACTACGAGCAGTACTTC. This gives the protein CASGDGDYEQYF.

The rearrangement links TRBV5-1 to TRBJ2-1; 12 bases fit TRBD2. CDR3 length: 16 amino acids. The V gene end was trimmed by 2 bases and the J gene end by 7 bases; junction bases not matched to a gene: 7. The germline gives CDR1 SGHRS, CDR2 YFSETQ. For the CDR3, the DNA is TGCGCCAGCAGCTTCCGACTAGCGGGAGTATATAATGAGCAGTTCTTC. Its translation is CASSFRLAGVYNEQFF. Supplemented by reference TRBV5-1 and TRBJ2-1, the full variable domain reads KAGVTQTPRYLIKTRGQQVTLSCSPISGHRSVSWYQQTPGQGLQFLFEYFSETQRNKGNFPGRFSGRQFSNSRSEMNVSTLELGDSALYLCASSFRLAGVYNEQFFGPGTRLTVL.